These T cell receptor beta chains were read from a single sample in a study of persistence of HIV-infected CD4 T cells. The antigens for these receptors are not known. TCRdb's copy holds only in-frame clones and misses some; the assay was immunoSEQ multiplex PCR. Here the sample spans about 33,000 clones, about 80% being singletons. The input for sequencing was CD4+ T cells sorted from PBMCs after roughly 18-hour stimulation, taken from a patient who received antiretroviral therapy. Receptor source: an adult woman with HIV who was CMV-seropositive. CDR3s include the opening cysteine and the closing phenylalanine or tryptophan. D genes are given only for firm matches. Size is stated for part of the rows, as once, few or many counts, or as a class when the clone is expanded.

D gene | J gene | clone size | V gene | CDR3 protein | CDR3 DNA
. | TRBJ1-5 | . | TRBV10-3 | CAISESLAGGQPQHF | TGTGCCATCAGTGAGTCTTTGGCAGGCGGTCAGCCCCAGCATTTT
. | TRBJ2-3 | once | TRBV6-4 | CASAPGPSPPLTDTQYF | TGTGCCAGCGCCCCGGGACCCTCACCCCCCCTCACAGATACGCAGTATTTT
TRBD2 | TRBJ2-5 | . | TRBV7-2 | CASKPTSGGAVFGTQYF | TGTGCCAGCAAGCCTACTAGCGGGGGGGCTGTCTTTGGGACCCAGTACTTC
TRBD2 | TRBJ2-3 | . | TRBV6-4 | CASGAGHTDTQYF | TGTGCCAGCGGAGCGGGGCACACAGATACGCAGTATTTT
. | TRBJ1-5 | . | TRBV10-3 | CATTQGLGDQPQHF | TGTGCCACTACACAGGGCCTTGGGGATCAGCCCCAGCATTTT
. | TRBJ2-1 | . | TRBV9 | CASSVAPTQVVGANEQFF | TGTGCCAGCAGCGTAGCTCCCACGCAGGTAGTCGGGGCTAATGAGCAGTTCTTC
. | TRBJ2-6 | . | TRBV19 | CASSLRGPGGPGANVLTF | TGTGCCAGTAGTTTGCGGGGTCCCGGAGGACCTGGGGCCAACGTCCTGACTTTC
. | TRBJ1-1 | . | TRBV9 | CASSQMTGLDTEAFF | TGTGCCAGCAGCCAAATGACAGGTCTTGACACTGAAGCTTTCTTT
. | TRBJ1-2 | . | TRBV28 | CASTSSRTEIIYGYTF | TGTGCCAGCACCTCTTCGAGGACAGAAATTATCTATGGCTACACCTTC
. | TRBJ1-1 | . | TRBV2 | CASSVRPEAFF | TGTGCCAGCAGCGTCCGACCTGAAGCTTTCTTT
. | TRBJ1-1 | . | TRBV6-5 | CASSYSGRNTEAFF | TGTGCCAGCAGTTACTCGGGGAGGAACACTGAAGCTTTCTTT
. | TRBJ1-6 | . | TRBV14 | CASSQDLHSPLHF | TGTGCCAGCAGCCAAGATCTTCATTCACCCCTCCACTTT
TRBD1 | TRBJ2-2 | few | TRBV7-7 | CASSSTQGFDTGELFF | TGTGCCAGCAGCTCTACACAGGGGTTCGACACCGGGGAGCTGTTTTTT
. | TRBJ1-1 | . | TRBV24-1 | CATSDRVNTEAFF | TGTGCCACCAGTGACCGAGTGAACACTGAAGCTTTCTTT
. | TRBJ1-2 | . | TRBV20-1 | CSAQEGYGYTF | TGCAGTGCCCAGGAGGGATATGGCTACACCTTC
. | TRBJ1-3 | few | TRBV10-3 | CAISQGVENTIYF | TGTGCCATCAGTCAGGGTGTCGAAAACACCATATATTTT
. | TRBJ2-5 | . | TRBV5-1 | CASSSSWETQYF | TGCGCCAGCAGCTCCTCCTGGGAGACCCAGTACTTC
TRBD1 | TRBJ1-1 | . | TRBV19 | CAGRRQGGTEAFF | TGTGCCGGACGACGACAGGGAGGAACTGAAGCTTTCTTT
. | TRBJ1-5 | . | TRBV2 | CASSEGLAVSNQPQHF | TGTGCCAGCAGTGAAGGGCTTGCGGTCAGCAATCAGCCCCAGCATTTT
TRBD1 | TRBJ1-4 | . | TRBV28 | CASSLASGTASEKLFF | TGTGCCAGCAGTCTCGCTTCAGGGACAGCATCTGAAAAACTGTTTTTT
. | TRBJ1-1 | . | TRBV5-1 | CASGEVNTEAFF | TGCGCCAGCGGGGAGGTGAACACTGAAGCTTTCTTT
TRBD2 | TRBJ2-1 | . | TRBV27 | CASRKAGTTIYNEQFF | TGTGCCAGCAGAAAGGCCGGGACTACGATCTACAATGAGCAGTTCTTC
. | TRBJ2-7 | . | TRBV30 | CAWSVSIGEQYF | TGTGCCTGGAGTGTTTCAATCGGGGAGCAGTACTTC
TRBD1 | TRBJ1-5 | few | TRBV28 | CASSPLRGDQPQHF | TGTGCCAGCAGTCCCCTCAGGGGGGACCAGCCCCAGCATTTT
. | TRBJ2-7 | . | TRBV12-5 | CASGFLRLEQYF | TGTGCTAGTGGCTTCCTTCGGCTAGAGCAGTACTTC
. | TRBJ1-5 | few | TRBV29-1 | CSALEVTGQPQHF | TGCAGCGCCCTGGAGGTCACGGGTCAGCCCCAGCATTTT
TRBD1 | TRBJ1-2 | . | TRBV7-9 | CASSLGQGPTYGYTF | TGTGCCAGCAGCTTGGGACAGGGCCCCACTTATGGCTACACCTTC
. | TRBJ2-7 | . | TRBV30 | CAWSVTGTASYEQYF | TGTGCCTGGAGTGTCACCGGGACTGCGTCCTACGAGCAGTACTTC
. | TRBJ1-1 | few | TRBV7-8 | CASRLATGLNTEAFF | TGTGCCAGCAGACTAGCCACAGGGTTGAACACTGAAGCTTTCTTT
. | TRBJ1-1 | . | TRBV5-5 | CASSGGRQDTEAFF | TGTGCCAGCAGCGGAGGCCGACAGGACACTGAAGCTTTCTTT
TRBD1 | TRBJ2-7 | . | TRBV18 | CASKQGVYEQYF | TGTGCCAGCAAACAGGGGGTCTACGAGCAGTACTTC
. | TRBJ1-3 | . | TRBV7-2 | CASSLGWLGNTIYF | TGTGCCAGCAGCTTAGGTTGGCTTGGAAACACCATATATTTT
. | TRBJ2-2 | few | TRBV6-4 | CASSDEGAGELFF | TGTGCCAGCAGTGACGAAGGGGCCGGGGAGCTGTTTTTT
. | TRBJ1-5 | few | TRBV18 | CASSPQGTYNQPQHF | TGTGCCAGCTCACCACAGGGGACTTACAATCAGCCCCAGCATTTT
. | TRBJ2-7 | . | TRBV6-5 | CASSLLNSYEQYF | TGTGCCAGCAGCCTACTTAATTCCTACGAGCAGTACTTC
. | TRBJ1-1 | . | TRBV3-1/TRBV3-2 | CASSQGGRGHGTEAFF | TGTGCCAGCAGCCAAGGAGGCAGGGGACATGGCACTGAAGCTTTCTTT
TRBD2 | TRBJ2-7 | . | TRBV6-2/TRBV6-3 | CASSRTSGGYYEQYF | TGTGCCAGCAGTCGGACTAGCGGGGGCTACTACGAGCAGTACTTC
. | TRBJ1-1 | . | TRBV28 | CASSGPGLTEAFF | TGTGCCAGCAGCGGACCGGGTCTTACTGAAGCTTTCTTT
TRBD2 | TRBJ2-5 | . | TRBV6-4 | CASSDRTSGGLETQYF | TGTGCCAGCAGTGACCGGACTAGCGGGGGGTTGGAGACCCAGTACTTC
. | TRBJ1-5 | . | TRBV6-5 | CASSPDVGNQPQHF | TGTGCCAGCAGCCCAGATGTGGGCAATCAGCCCCAGCATTTT
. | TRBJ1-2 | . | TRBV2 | CASSPDLNYGYTF | TGTGCCAGCAGCCCGGACCTTAACTATGGCTACACCTTC
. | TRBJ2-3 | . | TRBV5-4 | CASSLGTGMGTDTQYF | TGTGCCAGCAGCTTGGGGACGGGGATGGGCACAGATACGCAGTATTTT
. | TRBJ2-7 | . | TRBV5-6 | CASSFPRGGSYEQYF | TGTGCCAGCAGCTTCCCCAGGGGGGGCTCCTACGAGCAGTACTTC
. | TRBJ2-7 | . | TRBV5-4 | CASSPLGGVKGYEQYF | TGTGCCAGCAGCCCGTTAGGGGGGGTGAAGGGTTACGAGCAGTACTTC
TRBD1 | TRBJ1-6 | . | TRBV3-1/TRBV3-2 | CASSLTGGSSPLHF | TGTGCCAGCAGCCTTACAGGGGGTAGTTCACCCCTCCACTTT
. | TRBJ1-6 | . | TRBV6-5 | CASSYGKTHNSPLHF | TGTGCCAGCAGTTACGGCAAAACCCATAATTCACCCCTCCACTTT
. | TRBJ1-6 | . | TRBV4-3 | CASSQDPGSPLHF | TGCGCCAGCAGCCAAGATCCGGGTTCACCCCTCCACTTT
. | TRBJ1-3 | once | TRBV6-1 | CASSERSGASGNTIYF | TGTGCCAGCAGTGAAAGGTCAGGCGCCTCTGGAAACACCATATATTTT
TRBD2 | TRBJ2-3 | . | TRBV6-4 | CASSVSGGNTDTQYF | TGTGCCAGCAGTGTTAGCGGGGGGAACACAGATACGCAGTATTTT
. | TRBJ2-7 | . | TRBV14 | CASSRAYEQYF | TGTGCCAGCAGCCGAGCCTACGAGCAGTACTTC
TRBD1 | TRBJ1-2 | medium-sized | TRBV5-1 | CASSYGQGGGNGYTF | TGCGCCAGCAGCTATGGACAGGGAGGAGGTAATGGCTACACCTTC
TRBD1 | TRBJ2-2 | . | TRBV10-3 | CAISEGQITGELFF | TGTGCCATCAGCGAGGGACAGATCACCGGGGAGCTGTTTTTT
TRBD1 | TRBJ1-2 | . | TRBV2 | CASSEGGQGAYGYTF | TGTGCCAGCAGTGAAGGGGGACAGGGGGCCTATGGCTACACCTTC
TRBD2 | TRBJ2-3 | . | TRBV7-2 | CASSLSLAGGDTQYF | TGTGCCAGCAGCCTCTCACTAGCGGGGGGGGATACGCAGTATTTT
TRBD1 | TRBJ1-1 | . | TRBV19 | CASKTGQGTSTEAFF | TGTGCCAGCAAGACTGGACAGGGGACAAGCACTGAAGCTTTCTTT
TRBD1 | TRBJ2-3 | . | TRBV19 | CASSIEQGTDTQYF | TGTGCCAGTAGTATAGAACAGGGGACAGATACGCAGTATTTT
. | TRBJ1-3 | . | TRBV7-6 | CASSLVAADSGNTIYF | TGTGCCAGCAGCTTAGTTGCGGCGGACTCTGGAAACACCATATATTTT